This record concerns one TCR beta chain sequence. This entry is derived from a study of PD-L1 blockade in urothelial cancer. Overall study: In the patient group, about 85% of the roughly 29 were males with bladder-origin urothelial cancer. Peripheral blood specimens exhibited a median yield of around 130,000 T cells. Blood analyses occurred 3 weeks (second dose) and 6 weeks post treatment start.

Germline V gene sequence: CDR1 MNHNY, CDR2 SVGAGI (reference sequence). This CDR3 contains 14 residues. Trimming pared 1 base from V and 4 bases from J, leaving 11 bases between. TCRdb's table, derived via immunoSEQ multiplex PCR, lists solely in-frame clones and lacks some. The sample records 50,000 or so clones, 86% being singletons. Indicated time point: peripheral blood 6 weeks after treatment start. Sequenced material: PBMCs, taken around atezolizumab (anti-PD-L1) treatment. This clonotype originated in a man between 60 and 75 years old with urothelial cancer. The J gene is TRBJ2-7, the V gene TRBV6-6; D is ambiguous. DNA for the CDR3: TGTGCCAGCAGTTACTTAGGCGGCCAGTACGAGCAGTACTTC. The encoded protein is CASSYLGGQYEQYF.